This is a list of T cell receptor beta chains from one sample in a study of cytomegalovirus exposure and HLA in healthy donors. Some clones are missing from TCRdb's copy, which holds only in-frame ones; the method was immunoSEQ multiplex PCR. This table has about 140,000 clones, 75% to 90% appearing once. Sequencing used PBMCs. The receptor source for this set is a man aged 35 to 55 in good health and CMV-seronegative. The CDR3 runs from the conserved cysteine through the conserved F or W. The D gene is left open where the match is weak.

TRBD2,TRBJ2-1,TRBV10-3,CAIRDSGGKNEQFF
TRBD1,TRBJ2-1,TRBV28,CASSLRPTGPYNEQFF
-,TRBJ2-7,TRBV28,CASRETGSSYEQYF
-,TRBJ2-6,TRBV4-3,CASSQAGGSGANVLTF
TRBD2,TRBJ2-1,TRBV12-5,CASGRTGTNNEQFF
-,TRBJ2-6,TRBV13,CASSLRRQSSGANVLTF
TRBD1,TRBJ1-5,TRBV9,CASSVGGGWGSNQPQHF
-,TRBJ2-2,TRBV7-7,CASRPSGGELFF
TRBD1,TRBJ1-1,TRBV5-6,CASSSDRGQVAFF
-,TRBJ2-5,TRBV7-2,CASSLEVPGGEETQYF
TRBD2,TRBJ2-1,TRBV7-8,CASSSLAGRGEQFF
TRBD1,TRBJ2-2,TRBV27,CASSLSSGGANTGELFF
-,TRBJ2-2,TRBV9,CASSVSSGANTGELFF
TRBD1,TRBJ1-1,TRBV5-4,CASSYGTGEANTEAFF
-,TRBJ1-1,TRBV7-2,CASSRDPTNTEAFF
-,TRBJ1-2,TRBV21-1,CASSKPGHPYYGYTF
-,TRBJ2-5,TRBV4-1,CASSQDWGRQETQYF
TRBD1,TRBJ1-6,TRBV7-2,CASSLTPGQGFGSPLHF
-,TRBJ1-3,TRBV7-9,CASSLGVPGNTIYF
-,TRBJ2-3,TRBV12-2,CASRFWRRTSTDTQYF
-,TRBJ1-1,TRBV4-1,CASSQGASRAFF
-,TRBJ1-6,TRBV27,CASKMTGPYNSPLHF
TRBD1,TRBJ2-2,TRBV5-1,CASSRRTGENTGELFF
TRBD2,TRBJ2-2,TRBV28,CASSQAGGRPYTGELFF
TRBD1,TRBJ1-5,TRBV2,CASRWDREQPQHF
-,TRBJ2-5,TRBV28,CASSLPPEETQYF
TRBD1,TRBJ2-5,TRBV19,CASSIRTGRMETQYF
TRBD2,TRBJ2-7,TRBV4-2,CASSPTGTSGRSHEQYF
TRBD2,TRBJ2-1,TRBV2,CASSWGGSNEQFF
-,TRBJ2-7,TRBV7-2,CASSLDPGPYEQYF
TRBD2,TRBJ2-1,TRBV19,CASTSGRLAGDNEQFF
TRBD1,TRBJ2-5,TRBV28,CASSLGQIETQYF
-,TRBJ1-1,TRBV6-5,CASSYGRGAMNTEAFF
-,TRBJ1-5,TRBV27,CASSDPLQGNQPQHF
-,TRBJ2-3,TRBV11-2,CASSAGPQPRTDTQYF
TRBD1,TRBJ1-2,TRBV6-6,CASSRGQGTAGYTF
-,TRBJ2-3,TRBV9,CASSVGWGADTQYF
TRBD1,TRBJ1-2,TRBV5-4,CASSLGTGVEYGYTF
-,TRBJ2-3,TRBV27,CASSPGSRTDTQYF
-,TRBJ2-3,TRBV19,CASSWEADTQYF
TRBD2,TRBJ2-5,TRBV19,CASSIRGLAGGLQETQYF
-,TRBJ2-7,TRBV29-1,CSALTDSYEQYF
-,TRBJ2-7,TRBV7-6,CASSSDNSYEQYF
-,TRBJ1-5,TRBV7-2,CASSLALNQPQHF
-,TRBJ2-2,TRBV7-3,CASSFGGRELFF
-,TRBJ1-1,TRBV7-9,CATDTMNTEAFF
-,TRBJ1-5,TRBV10-3,CAISGQIGTPNQPQHF